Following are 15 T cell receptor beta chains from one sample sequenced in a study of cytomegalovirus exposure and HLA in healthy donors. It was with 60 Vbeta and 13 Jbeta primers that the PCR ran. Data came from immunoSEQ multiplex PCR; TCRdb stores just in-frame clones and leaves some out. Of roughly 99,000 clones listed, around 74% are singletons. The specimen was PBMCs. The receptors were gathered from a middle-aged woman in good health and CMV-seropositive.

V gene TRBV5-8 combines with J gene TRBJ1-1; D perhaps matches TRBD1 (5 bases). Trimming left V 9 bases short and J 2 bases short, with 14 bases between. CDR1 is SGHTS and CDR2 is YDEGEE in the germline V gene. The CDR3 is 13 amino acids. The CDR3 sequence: CATLRQINTEAFF. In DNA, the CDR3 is TGTGCCACCTTGAGACAGATCAACACTGAAGCTTTCTTT.

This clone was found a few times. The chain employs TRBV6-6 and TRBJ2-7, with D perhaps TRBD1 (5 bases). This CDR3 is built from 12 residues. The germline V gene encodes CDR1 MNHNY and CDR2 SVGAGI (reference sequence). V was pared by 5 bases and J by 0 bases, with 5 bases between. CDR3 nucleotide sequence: TGTGCCAGCAGTCAGGGCTCCTACGAGCAGTACTTC. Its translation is CASSQGSYEQYF.

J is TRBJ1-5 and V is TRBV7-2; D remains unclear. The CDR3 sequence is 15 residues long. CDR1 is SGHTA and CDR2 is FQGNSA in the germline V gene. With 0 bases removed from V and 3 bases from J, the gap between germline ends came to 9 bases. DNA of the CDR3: TGTGCCAGCAGCTTAGCGTCAGGCTTCAATCAGCCCCAGCATTTT. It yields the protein CASSLASGFNQPQHF. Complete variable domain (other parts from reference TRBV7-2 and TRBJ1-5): GAGVSQSPSNKVTEKGKDVELRCDPISGHTALYWYRQSLGQGLEFLIYFQGNSAPDKSGLPSDRFSAERTGGSVSTLTIQRTQQEDSAVYLCASSLASGFNQPQHFGDGTRLSIL.

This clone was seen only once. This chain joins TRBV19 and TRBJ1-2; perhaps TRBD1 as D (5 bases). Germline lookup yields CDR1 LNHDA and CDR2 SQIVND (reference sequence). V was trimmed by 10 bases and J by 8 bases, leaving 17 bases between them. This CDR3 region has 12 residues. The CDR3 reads CATSVGVGGYTF. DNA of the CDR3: TGTGCCACCAGCGTAGGGGTGGGAGGCTACACCTTC.

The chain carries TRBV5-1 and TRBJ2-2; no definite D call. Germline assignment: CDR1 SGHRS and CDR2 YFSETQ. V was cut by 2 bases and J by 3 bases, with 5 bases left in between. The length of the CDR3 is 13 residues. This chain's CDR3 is CASSLQHTGELFF. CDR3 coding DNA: TGCGCCAGCAGCTTACAGCACACCGGGGAGCTGTTTTTT.

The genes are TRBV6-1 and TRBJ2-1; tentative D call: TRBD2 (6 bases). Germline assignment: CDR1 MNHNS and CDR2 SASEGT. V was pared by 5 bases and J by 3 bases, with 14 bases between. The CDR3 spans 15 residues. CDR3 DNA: TGTGCCAGCAGTATACATCCGGGACTCTACAATGAGCAGTTCTTC. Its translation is CASSIHPGLYNEQFF.

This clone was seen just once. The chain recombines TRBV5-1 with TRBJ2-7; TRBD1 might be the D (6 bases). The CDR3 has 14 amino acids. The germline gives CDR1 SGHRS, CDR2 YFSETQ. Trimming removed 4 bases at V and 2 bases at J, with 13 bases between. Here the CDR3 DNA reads TGCGCCAGCAGCCCCAGGGGTTCCCCCTACGAGCAGTACTTC. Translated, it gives CASSPRGSPYEQYF.

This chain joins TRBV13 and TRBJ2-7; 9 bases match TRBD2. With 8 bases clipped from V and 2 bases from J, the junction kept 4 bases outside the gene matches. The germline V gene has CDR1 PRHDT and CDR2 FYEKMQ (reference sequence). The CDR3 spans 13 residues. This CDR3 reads CASGRGGAYEQYF. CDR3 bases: TGTGCCAGCGGGCGGGGGGGCGCCTACGAGCAGTACTTC.

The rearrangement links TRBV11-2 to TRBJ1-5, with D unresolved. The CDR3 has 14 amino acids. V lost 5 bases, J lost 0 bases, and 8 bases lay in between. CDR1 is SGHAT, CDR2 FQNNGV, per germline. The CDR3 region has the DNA TGTGCCAGCAGCGCCCAGTATAGCAATCAGCCCCAGCATTTT. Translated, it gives CASSAQYSNQPQHF.

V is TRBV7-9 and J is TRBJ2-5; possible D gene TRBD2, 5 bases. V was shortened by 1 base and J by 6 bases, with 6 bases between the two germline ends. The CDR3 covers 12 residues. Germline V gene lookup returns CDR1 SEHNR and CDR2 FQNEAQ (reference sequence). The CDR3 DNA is TGTGCCAGCAGCTTAGGCGGGCAGACCCAGTACTTC. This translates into CASSLGGQTQYF.

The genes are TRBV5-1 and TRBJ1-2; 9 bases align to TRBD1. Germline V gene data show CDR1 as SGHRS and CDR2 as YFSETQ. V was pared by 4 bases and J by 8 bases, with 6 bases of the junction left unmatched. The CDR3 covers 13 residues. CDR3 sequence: CASSPQGAEGYTF. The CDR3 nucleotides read TGCGCCAGCAGCCCACAGGGGGCGGAGGGCTACACCTTC.

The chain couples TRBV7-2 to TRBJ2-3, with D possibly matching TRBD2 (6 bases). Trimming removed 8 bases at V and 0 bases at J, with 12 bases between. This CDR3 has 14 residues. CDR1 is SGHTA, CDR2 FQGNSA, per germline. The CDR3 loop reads CASGRAGSTDTQYF. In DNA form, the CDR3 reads TGTGCCAGCGGCCGCGCGGGGAGCACAGATACGCAGTATTTT. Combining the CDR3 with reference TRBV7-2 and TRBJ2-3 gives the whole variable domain GAGVSQSPSNKVTEKGKDVELRCDPISGHTALYWYRQSLGQGLEFLIYFQGNSAPDKSGLPSDRFSAERTGGSVSTLTIQRTQQEDSAVYLCASGRAGSTDTQYFGPGTRLTVL.

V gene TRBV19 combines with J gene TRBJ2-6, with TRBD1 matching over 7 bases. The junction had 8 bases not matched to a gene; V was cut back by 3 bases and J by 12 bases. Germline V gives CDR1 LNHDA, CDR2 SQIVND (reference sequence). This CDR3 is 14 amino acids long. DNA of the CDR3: TGTGCCAGTAGTATTCGGGACAGTTCAACCGTCCTGACTTTC. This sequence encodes CASSIRDSSTVLTF.

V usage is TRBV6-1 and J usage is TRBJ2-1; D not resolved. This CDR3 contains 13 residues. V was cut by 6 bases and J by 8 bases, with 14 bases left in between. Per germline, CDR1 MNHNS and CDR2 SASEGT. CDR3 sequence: CASRGPRVHEQFF. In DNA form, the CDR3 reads TGTGCCAGCAGGGGCCCCAGAGTCCATGAGCAGTTCTTC.

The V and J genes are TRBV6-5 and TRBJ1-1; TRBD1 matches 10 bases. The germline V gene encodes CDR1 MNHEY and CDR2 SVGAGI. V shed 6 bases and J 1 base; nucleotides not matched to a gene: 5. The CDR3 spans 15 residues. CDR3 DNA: TGTGCCAGCAGCAAAAGGGACAGGGGGAACACTGAAGCTTTCTTT. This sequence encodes CASSKRDRGNTEAFF.